The next 11 T cell receptor beta chains were all read from a single sample in a study of shared clonotypes between healthy human individuals. TCRdb's table, derived via immunoSEQ multiplex PCR, lists solely in-frame clones and lacks some. The top ten clones hold approximately 0.4% of a sample with 2.3 million or so clones, 90% to 95% of them seen once. Sequencing was done on a sample of naive CD4+ T cells from PBMCs. Subset specified: CD45RA+ positively selected. These receptors all stem from a man younger than 30 in good health. Some clones in this sample may be carry-over from other donors' samples.

A remark on this clone: Other nucleotide sequences in the sample specify the same CDR3. This rearrangement joins TRBV28 to TRBJ2-5; D is unresolved. Germline V gene sequence: CDR1 MDHEN, CDR2 SYDVKM. The length of the CDR3 is 12 residues. The ends were cut back, 6 bases at V and 5 bases at J, with 10 bases in the middle. CDR3 loop: CASSSSPETQYF. In DNA form, the CDR3 reads TGTGCCAGCAGCTCGTCCCCGGAGACCCAGTACTTC.

CDR3 nucleotides: TGTGCCAGCAGCGCTAAATGGGACAGAAACACCGGGGAGCTGTTTTTT. Translation gives CASSAKWDRNTGELFF. The V call is TRBV7-9, the J call TRBJ2-2; TRBD1 matches at 7 bases. Trimming took 5 bases from V and 2 from J; bases not matched to a gene: 8. This CDR3 comprises 16 residues. Germline assignment: CDR1 SEHNR and CDR2 FQNEAQ (reference sequence).

J is TRBJ2-4 and V is TRBV14, with D possibly being TRBD2 (6 bases). Trimming removed 4 bases at V and 8 bases at J, with 15 bases between. Germline V lookup: CDR1 SGHDN, CDR2 FVKESK. The CDR3 runs 14 residues. DNA of the CDR3: TGTGCCAGCAGCCTAGACGGGACTCCCTACATTCAGTACTTC. Encoded protein: CASSLDGTPYIQYF.

This clone was seen just once. V is TRBV7-2 and J is TRBJ1-4; D is possibly TRBD1 (6 bases). The germline V gene has CDR1 SGHTA and CDR2 FQGNSA. Trimming took off 5 bases at V and 5 bases at J, with 12 bases between the two ends. The CDR3 loop spans 14 amino acids. In DNA, the CDR3 is TGTGCCAGCAGCCAGAGGGGGGGAAATGAAAAACTGTTTTTT. Its protein product is CASSQRGGNEKLFF.

This clone was picked up one time. This rearrangement joins TRBV15 to TRBJ2-7; TRBD2 might be the D (6 bases). The germline CDR1 and CDR2 sequences are LNHNV and YYDKDF (reference sequence). This CDR3 is 15 amino acids long. V was pared by 3 bases and J by 3 bases, with 15 bases between. CDR3 nucleotides: TGTGCCACCAGCAGGGGGGGACGGGTGAGCTACGAGCAGTACTTC. It codes for CATSRGGRVSYEQYF.

The chain combines TRBV28 with TRBJ2-1, with D uncertain. The CDR3 is made up of 15 amino acids. Germline CDR1 MDHEN, CDR2 SYDVKM. The germline V and J ends were trimmed by 6 bases and 0 bases, with 12 bases remaining between them. The CDR3 nucleotides are TGTGCCAGCAGAGTGGGCGGAAACTCCTACAATGAGCAGTTCTTC. It yields the protein CASRVGGNSYNEQFF.

With respect to this clone: Other DNA sequences in the sample encode the same CDR3. The genes are TRBV4-1 and TRBJ2-7, with D tentatively TRBD1 (6 bases). V lost 2 bases and J 4 bases, leaving 9 bases between the germline ends. Germline CDR1 reads MGHRA; CDR2 reads YSYEKL. The CDR3 extends over 13 amino acids. The CDR3 DNA reads TGCGCCAGCAGCCAACCCGGACAGTACGAGCAGTACTTC. Amino acids: CASSQPGQYEQYF.

This clone has only one observation. This rearrangement joins TRBV6-7 to TRBJ2-1; TRBD2 aligns across 11 bases. TRBV6-7 is sorted into the ORF group, with uncertain function. The J segment lost 0 bases and the V segment lost 2 bases, leaving 12 bases of the junction unmatched. CDR3 length equals 20 residues. The CDR3 sequence is CASSYRELAGGASSYNEQFF. The DNA of the CDR3 is TGTGCCAGCAGTTACCGCGAGCTAGCGGGAGGAGCAAGCTCCTACAATGAGCAGTTCTTC.

The gene calls are TRBV5-4 and TRBJ1-2, with unresolved D. The CDR3 consists of 15 residues. The V end was cut by 3 bases, the J end by 7 bases, with 19 bases between. The V gene's germline CDR1 is SGHNT and CDR2 YYREEE (reference sequence). The CDR3 nucleotides are TGTGCCAGCAGCTGGGGTAGAGGGCGCAGCAGTGGCTACACCTTC. Translation gives CASSWGRGRSSGYTF.

V gene TRBV5-1 combines with J gene TRBJ2-4; tentative D call: TRBD1 (6 bases). The CDR3 extends over 15 amino acids. The V and J ends lost 4 bases and 4 bases respectively, with 15 bases between them. From germline, CDR1 is SGHRS and CDR2 YFSETQ. The CDR3 sequence is CASSANAGTKNIQYF. The CDR3 DNA is TGCGCCAGCAGCGCAAACGCCGGGACAAAAAACATTCAGTACTTC.

This clone has just a few counts. V is TRBV10-3 and J is TRBJ2-1; TRBD1 agrees at 7 bases. The germline V gene encodes CDR1 ENHRY and CDR2 SYGVKD. Unmatched junction bases numbered 7, after V lost 6 bases and J lost 2 bases. CDR3 length: 15 residues. In DNA, the CDR3 is TGTGCCATCAGCGGGACAGTTAGGGCCTACAATGAGCAGTTCTTC. It translates to CAISGTVRAYNEQFF.